Following are 15 T cell receptor beta chains from one sample sequenced in a study of monozygotic twins with inflammatory bowel disease. TCRdb re-called the 5' RACE reads; every CDR3 protein appears as one record, without DNA. The table for this sample gives fewer than 200,000 distinct CDR3 sequences. Sequencing input: blood. The receptors come from a human donor with ulcerative colitis or Crohn's disease, or a healthy co-twin of an affected twin (not recorded which).

This sequence joins TRBV4-3 and TRBJ2-7; TCRdb calls TRBD1, which cannot be checked without DNA. Germline CDR1 reads LGHNA; CDR2 reads YSLEER. This CDR3 comprises 15 residues. CDR3 loop: CASSQDWGRTYEQYF.

The chain couples TRBV12-3 or TRBV12-4 to TRBJ2-5; TCRdb picks TRBD1, but there is no DNA to check that call. The CDR3 covers 13 residues. The CDR3: CASGWTVQETQYF.

The genes are TRBV18 and TRBJ2-5; absent DNA, TCRdb's TRBD1 call cannot be checked. Germline-derived CDR1 and CDR2 are KGHSH and LQKENI. This CDR3 has 14 residues. This chain's CDR3 is CASSPLQGQETQYF.

V usage is TRBV20-1 and J usage is TRBJ1-5; TCRdb names TRBD1, which stays unverified in the absence of DNA. Germline loops: CDR1 DFQATT, CDR2 SNEGSKA (reference sequence). The CDR3 is 16 amino acids. CDR3 residues: CSTRFGGTGSNQPQHF.

The J gene is TRBJ2-1, the V gene TRBV5-1; TCRdb proposes TRBD2, but this gene call is untestable without DNA. Germline values: CDR1 SGHRS, CDR2 YFSETQ. The CDR3 has 18 residues. CDR3 in amino acids: CASSLERALGTSYNEQFF. Variable domain in full (rest from reference TRBV5-1 and TRBJ2-1): KAGVTQTPRYLIKTRGQQVTLSCSPISGHRSVSWYQQTPGQGLQFLFEYFSETQRNKGNFPGRFSGRQFSNSRSEMNVSTLELGDSALYLCASSLERALGTSYNEQFFGPGTRLTVL.

The rearrangement joins TRBV5-5 to TRBJ1-1; TCRdb picks TRBD1, but there is no DNA to check that call. Germline V gene data show CDR1 as SGHKS and CDR2 as YYEKEE (reference sequence). CDR3 length: 14 residues. CDR3 residues: CASSLGPGVTEAFF.

This chain connects TRBV12-3 or TRBV12-4 to TRBJ2-1; absent DNA, TCRdb's TRBD1 call cannot be checked. This CDR3 has 16 residues. The chain's CDR3 is CASSPRWAPFSNEQFF.

The chain has TRBV7-2 and TRBJ2-1; TCRdb's D call, TRBD1, is unchecked because there is no DNA. This CDR3 is built from 16 residues. Germline V gene sequence: CDR1 SGHTA, CDR2 FQGNSA. CDR3 in amino acids: CASSLVSGTDYNEQFF.

The genes are TRBV5-4 and TRBJ2-5; TCRdb proposes TRBD1, but this gene call is untestable without DNA. Germline values: CDR1 SGHNT, CDR2 YYREEE (reference sequence). The CDR3 runs 15 residues. CDR3 sequence reads: CASSLSQGMFGTQYF.

This chain joins TRBV18 and TRBJ1-2; TCRdb's D call of TRBD1 is untestable without DNA. This CDR3 is 15 amino acids long. The germline V gene encodes CDR1 KGHSH and CDR2 LQKENI. The CDR3 here is CASSPSGQRHYGYTF.

V gene TRBV18 combines with J gene TRBJ2-5; absent DNA, TCRdb's TRBD1 call cannot be checked. Germline loops: CDR1 KGHSH, CDR2 LQKENI. The length of the CDR3 is 14 residues. This chain's CDR3 is CASSPNRGQETQYF.

The V and J genes are TRBV15 and TRBJ1-1. This CDR3 contains 15 residues. Germline CDR1 is LNHNV and CDR2 is YYDKDF (reference sequence). CDR3 protein: CATRTGRPLVPEAFF.

The chain links TRBV12-3 or TRBV12-4 to TRBJ1-1. The CDR3 length is 13 residues. The CDR3 protein is CASSLGQASQAFF.

V gene TRBV20-1 combines with J gene TRBJ2-1; the D call from TCRdb, TRBD2, cannot be confirmed without DNA. The CDR3 runs 12 residues. Looked up from germline, CDR1 is DFQATT and CDR2 is SNEGSKA (reference sequence). CDR3 protein: CSVRVSYNEQFF.

V is TRBV12-3 or TRBV12-4 and J is TRBJ2-1. CDR3 length: 17 residues. CDR3 in amino acids: CASSLERLRMEYNEQFF.